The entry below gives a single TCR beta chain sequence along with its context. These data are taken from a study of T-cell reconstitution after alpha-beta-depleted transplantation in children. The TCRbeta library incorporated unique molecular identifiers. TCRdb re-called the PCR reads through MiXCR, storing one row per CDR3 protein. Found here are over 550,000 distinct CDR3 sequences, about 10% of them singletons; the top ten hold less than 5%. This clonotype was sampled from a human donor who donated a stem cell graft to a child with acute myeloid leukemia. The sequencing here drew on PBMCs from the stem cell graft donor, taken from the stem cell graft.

CDR3 protein: CASSQEWRNSYNEQFF. Written as DNA, the CDR3 is TGTGCCAGCAGCCAAGAATGGCGGAACTCCTACAATGAGCAGTTCTTC. The chain links TRBV4-2 to TRBJ2-1; D gene unclear. V was trimmed by 0 bases and J by 0 bases, leaving 9 bases between them. This CDR3 is built from 16 residues. CDR1 is LGHNA, CDR2 YNFKEQ, per germline.